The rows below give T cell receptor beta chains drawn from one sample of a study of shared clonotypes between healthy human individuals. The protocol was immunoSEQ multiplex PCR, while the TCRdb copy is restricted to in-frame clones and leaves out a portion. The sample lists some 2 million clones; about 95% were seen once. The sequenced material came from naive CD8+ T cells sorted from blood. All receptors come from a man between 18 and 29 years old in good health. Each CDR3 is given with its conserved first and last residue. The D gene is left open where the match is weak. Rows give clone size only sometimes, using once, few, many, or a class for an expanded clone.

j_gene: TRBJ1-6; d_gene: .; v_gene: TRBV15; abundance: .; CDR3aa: CATSRVTGFNSPLHF; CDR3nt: TGTGCCACCAGCAGAGTGACTGGTTTTAATTCACCCCTCCACTTT
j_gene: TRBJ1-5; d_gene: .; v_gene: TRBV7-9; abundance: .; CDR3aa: CASSLSPAGINQPQHF; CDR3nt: TGTGCCAGCAGCTTATCACCAGCAGGGATTAATCAGCCCCAGCATTTT
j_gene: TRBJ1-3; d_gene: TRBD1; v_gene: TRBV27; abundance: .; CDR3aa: CASRGTGGSGNTIYF; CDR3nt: TGTGCCAGCAGGGGGACAGGGGGCTCTGGAAACACCATATATTTT
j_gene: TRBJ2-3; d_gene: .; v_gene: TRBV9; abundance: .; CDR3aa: CASSGGGTRVTQYF; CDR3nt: TGTGCCAGCAGCGGGGGTGGGACTCGGGTTACGCAGTATTTT
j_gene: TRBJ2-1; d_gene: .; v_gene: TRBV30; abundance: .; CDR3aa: CAWSVSNEQFF; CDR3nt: TGTGCCTGGAGTGTATCCAATGAGCAGTTCTTC
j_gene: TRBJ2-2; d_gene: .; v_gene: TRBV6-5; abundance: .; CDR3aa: CASSYRETGELFF; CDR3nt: TGTGCCAGCAGTTACCGGGAAACCGGGGAGCTGTTTTTT
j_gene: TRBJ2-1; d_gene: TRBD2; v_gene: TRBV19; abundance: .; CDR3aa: CASSPGTSGYNEQFF; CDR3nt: TGTGCCAGTAGTCCCGGGACTAGCGGGTACAATGAGCAGTTCTTC
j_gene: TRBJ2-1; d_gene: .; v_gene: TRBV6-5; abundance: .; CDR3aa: CASSYGSLNEQFF; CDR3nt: TGTGCCAGCAGTTACGGCTCCCTCAATGAGCAGTTCTTC
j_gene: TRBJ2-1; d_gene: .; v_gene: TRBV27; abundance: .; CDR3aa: CASSLAVTRRNEQFF; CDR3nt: TGTGCCAGCAGTTTAGCGGTGACTAGACGCAATGAGCAGTTCTTC
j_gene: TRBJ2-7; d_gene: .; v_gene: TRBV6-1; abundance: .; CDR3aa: CASSEGASYEQYF; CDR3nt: TGTGCCAGCAGTGAAGGGGCTAGCTACGAGCAGTACTTC
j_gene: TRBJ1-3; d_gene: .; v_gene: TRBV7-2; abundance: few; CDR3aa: CASSLMIGGDRSGNTIYF; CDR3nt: TGTGCCAGCAGCTTAATGATTGGCGGAGACCGTTCTGGAAACACCATATATTTT
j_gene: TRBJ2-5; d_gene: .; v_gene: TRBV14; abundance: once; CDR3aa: CASSPTDSQETQYF; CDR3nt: TGTGCCAGCAGCCCGACAGATAGTCAAGAGACCCAGTACTTC
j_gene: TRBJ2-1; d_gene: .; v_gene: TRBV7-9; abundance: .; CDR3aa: CASSQDKVEQFF; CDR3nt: TGTGCCAGCAGCCAAGACAAGGTAGAGCAGTTCTTC
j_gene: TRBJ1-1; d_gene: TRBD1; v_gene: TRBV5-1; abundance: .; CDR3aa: CASSLDGQGTEAFF; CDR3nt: TGCGCCAGCAGCCTGGATGGACAGGGGACTGAAGCTTTCTTT
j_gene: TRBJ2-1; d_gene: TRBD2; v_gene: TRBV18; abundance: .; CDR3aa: CASSPSGRGEQFF; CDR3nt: TGTGCCAGCTCACCTAGCGGGAGAGGTGAGCAGTTCTTC
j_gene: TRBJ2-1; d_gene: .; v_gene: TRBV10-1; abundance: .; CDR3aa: CASSEARLVDNEQFF; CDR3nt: TGCGCCAGCAGTGAGGCCCGACTAGTCGACAATGAGCAGTTCTTC
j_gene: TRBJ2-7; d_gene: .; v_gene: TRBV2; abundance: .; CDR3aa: CASSTPLGAAPYEQYF; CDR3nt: TGTGCCAGCAGTACCCCCCTTGGGGCCGCTCCCTACGAGCAGTACTTC
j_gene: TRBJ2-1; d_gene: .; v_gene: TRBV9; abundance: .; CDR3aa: CASSAQSDEQFF; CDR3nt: TGTGCCAGCAGCGCTCAGTCGGATGAGCAGTTCTTC
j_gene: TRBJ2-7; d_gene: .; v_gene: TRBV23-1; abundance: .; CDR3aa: CASSHPWGRGSDEQYF; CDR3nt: TGCGCCAGCAGTCACCCCTGGGGCAGGGGATCGGACGAGCAGTACTTC
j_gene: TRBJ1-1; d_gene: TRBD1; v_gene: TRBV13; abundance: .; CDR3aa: CASSSRDSLNAEAFF; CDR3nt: TGTGCCAGCAGCTCGAGGGACAGTTTGAATGCTGAAGCTTTCTTT
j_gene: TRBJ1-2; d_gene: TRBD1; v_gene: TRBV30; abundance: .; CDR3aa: CAWKGTGLPYGYTF; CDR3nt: TGTGCCTGGAAAGGGACAGGGCTCCCCTATGGCTACACCTTC
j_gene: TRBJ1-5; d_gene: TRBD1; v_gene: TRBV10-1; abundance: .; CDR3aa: CASSFPDGQEYSNQPQHF; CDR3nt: TGCGCCAGCTCCTTCCCAGATGGACAGGAGTATAGCAATCAGCCCCAGCATTTT
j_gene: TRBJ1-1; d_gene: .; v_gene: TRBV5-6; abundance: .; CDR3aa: CASSSGQNTEAFF; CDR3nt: TGTGCCAGCAGCTCCGGACAGAACACTGAAGCTTTCTTT